This TCR beta chain stems from a study of blood T cell repertoires in COVID-19. About the study: Whether acute or convalescent, the COVID-19 samples came from the United States, Italy and Spain. T cells, B-cell-depleted T cells, or PBMCs provided the cDNA or gDNA that served as material.

Original methodology: Estimation of nucleated cell counts was performed using reference gene primer amplification. Clones were sequenced by immunoSEQ multiplex PCR, and TCRdb holds only the in-frame ones, with some missing. From that table come the V and J calls and clone size; the DNA was used to work out D and trimming. There are around 250,000 clones in the sample; roughly 90% occur only once, and over 0.55% lies in the top ten. The ends lost 2 bases at V and 2 bases at J; junction bases unmatched: 3. Germline values: CDR1 MDHEN, CDR2 SYDVKM. This CDR3 region has 14 residues. As for this clone: The same CDR3 is also encoded by other DNA sequences in this sample.

The rearrangement uses TRBV28 and TRBJ2-7; 7 nucleotides line up with TRBD1. The sample taken for sequencing was peripheral blood. This clonotype was obtained from a human donor in a cohort sampled during active COVID-19. For the CDR3, the DNA is TGTGCCAGCAGTTTAAGAGGGGGCCCCTACGAGCAGTACTTC. This gives the protein CASSLRGGPYEQYF. Variable domain in full (rest from reference TRBV28 and TRBJ2-7): DVKVTQSSRYLVKRTGEKVFLECVQDMDHENMFWYRQDPGLGLRLIYFSYDVKMKEKGDIPEGYSVSREKKERFSLILESASTNQTSMYLCASSLRGGPYEQYFGPGTRLTVT.